This is a list of T cell receptor beta chains from one sample in a study of spatial heterogeneity in lung cancer. TCRdb independently ran MiXCR on the 5' RACE reads; one entry per CDR3 protein. Of fewer than 55,000 distinct CDR3 sequences in the sample, about 7.4% were seen once. Source: PBMCs, taken at follow-up. The receptors were sampled from a female donor with early-stage non-small cell lung cancer. Both conserved end residues are part of each CDR3. Each record gives: CDR3 protein, CDR3 DNA, D gene, V gene, J gene, CDR3 length, clone size. D genes are given only for firm matches. Clone size is not always given. Where it is, it says once, few, many or a class for expanded clones.

CDR3 protein: CASSYGQDGISGANVLTF; CDR3 DNA: TGTGCCAGCAGTTACGGACAGGATGGGATCTCTGGGGCCAACGTCCTGACTTTC; D gene: TRBD1; V gene: TRBV6-5; J gene: TRBJ2-6; CDR3 length: 18; clone size: many
CDR3 protein: CASSLGGRETQYF; CDR3 DNA: TGTGCCAGCAGCTTAGGAGGGAGGGAGACCCAGTACTTC; D gene: -; V gene: TRBV7-8; J gene: TRBJ2-5; CDR3 length: 13; clone size: few
CDR3 protein: CSAIEWAHVYNEQFF; CDR3 DNA: TGCAGTGCTATAGAGTGGGCTCACGTTTACAATGAGCAGTTCTTC; D gene: -; V gene: TRBV20-1; J gene: TRBJ2-1; CDR3 length: 15; clone size: -
CDR3 protein: CASSLAVGTNEKLFF; CDR3 DNA: TGTGCCAGCAGTTTGGCGGTGGGGACTAATGAAAAACTGTTTTTT; D gene: -; V gene: TRBV28; J gene: TRBJ1-4; CDR3 length: 15; clone size: many
CDR3 protein: CASSLGVSPLHF; CDR3 DNA: TGTGCCAGCAGTTTGGGGGTGTCACCCCTCCACTTT; D gene: -; V gene: TRBV12-3/TRBV12-4; J gene: TRBJ1-6; CDR3 length: 12; clone size: -
CDR3 protein: CASSRGWGYTF; CDR3 DNA: TGTGCCAGCAGCCGAGGCTGGGGCTACACCTTC; D gene: -; V gene: TRBV11-2; J gene: TRBJ1-2; CDR3 length: 11; clone size: many
CDR3 protein: CASSLGVADNSPLHF; CDR3 DNA: TGCGCCAGCAGCTTGGGGGTAGCAGATAATTCACCCCTCCACTTT; D gene: -; V gene: TRBV5-1; J gene: TRBJ1-6; CDR3 length: 15; clone size: many
CDR3 protein: CASSLGGPNEQFF; CDR3 DNA: TGTGCCAGCAGCTTAGGTGGCCCCAATGAGCAGTTCTTC; D gene: -; V gene: TRBV11-2; J gene: TRBJ2-1; CDR3 length: 13; clone size: -
CDR3 protein: CSAARGQREQFF; CDR3 DNA: TGCAGTGCCGCCCGGGGGCAGAGGGAGCAGTTCTTC; D gene: -; V gene: TRBV20-1; J gene: TRBJ2-1; CDR3 length: 12; clone size: few
CDR3 protein: CASSYPWDTTYEQYF; CDR3 DNA: TGTGCCAGCAGTTACCCTTGGGACACCACCTACGAGCAGTACTTC; D gene: -; V gene: TRBV6-2/TRBV6-3; J gene: TRBJ2-7; CDR3 length: 15; clone size: many
CDR3 protein: CASSLAGVTGELFF; CDR3 DNA: TGTGCCAGCAGCTTGGCAGGGGTCACCGGGGAGCTGTTTTTT; D gene: -; V gene: TRBV7-8; J gene: TRBJ2-2; CDR3 length: 14; clone size: many
CDR3 protein: CASSQWAGAQPHQETQYF; CDR3 DNA: TGTGCCAGCAGCCAATGGGCCGGGGCCCAACCACACCAAGAGACCCAGTACTTC; D gene: -; V gene: TRBV14; J gene: TRBJ2-5; CDR3 length: 18; clone size: few
CDR3 protein: CASSADRLLTDTQYF; CDR3 DNA: TGTGCCAGCAGTGCCGACCGACTCCTCACAGATACGCAGTATTTT; D gene: -; V gene: TRBV6-1; J gene: TRBJ2-3; CDR3 length: 15; clone size: -
CDR3 protein: CASSQAWTVDYEQYF; CDR3 DNA: TGCGCCAGCAGCCAAGCTTGGACAGTGGACTACGAGCAGTACTTC; D gene: -; V gene: TRBV4-1; J gene: TRBJ2-7; CDR3 length: 15; clone size: -
CDR3 protein: CASPPLRGGPSSYEQYF; CDR3 DNA: TGTGCCAGCCCCCCGCTGAGGGGGGGCCCTAGCTCCTACGAGCAGTACTTC; D gene: -; V gene: TRBV28; J gene: TRBJ2-7; CDR3 length: 17; clone size: -